This T cell receptor beta chain was captured in a study of T cell responses to AZD1222 COVID-19 vaccine. This clone was recorded once. Trimming stripped 0 bases from V and 3 bases from J, with 10 bases between. The CDR3 is made up of 14 amino acids. CDR1 and CDR2 from the germline V gene are SGHRS and YFSETQ. Data came from immunoSEQ multiplex PCR; TCRdb stores just in-frame clones and leaves some out. The sample holds 120,000 to 150,000 clones, 91% seen once. The specimen comprised peripheral blood, sampled 28 days after the second dose of the MenACWY control vaccine. This TCR derives from an adult who received the MenACWY meningococcal vaccine as a control. The rearrangement joins TRBV5-1 to TRBJ2-7; D is undetermined. CDR3 sequence reads: CASSLEGSIYEQYF. The CDR3 nucleotides are TGCGCCAGCAGCTTGGAAGGCTCTATCTACGAGCAGTACTTC.